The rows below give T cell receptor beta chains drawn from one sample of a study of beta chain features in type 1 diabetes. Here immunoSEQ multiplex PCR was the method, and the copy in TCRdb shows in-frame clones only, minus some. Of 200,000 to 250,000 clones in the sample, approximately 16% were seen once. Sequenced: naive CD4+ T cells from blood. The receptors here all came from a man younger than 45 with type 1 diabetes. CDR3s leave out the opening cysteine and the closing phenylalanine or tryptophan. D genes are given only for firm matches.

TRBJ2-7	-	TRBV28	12	ASSPGREDYEQY
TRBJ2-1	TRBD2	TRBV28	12	ASSHPSGRNEQF
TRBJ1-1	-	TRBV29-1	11	SVEGNMNTEAF
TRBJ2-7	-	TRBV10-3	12	AISGTDDPYEQY
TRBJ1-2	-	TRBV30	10	AWSVLGYGYT
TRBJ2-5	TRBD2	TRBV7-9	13	ASSGLAGGQETQY
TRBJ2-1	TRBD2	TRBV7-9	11	ASSFGTSGNQF
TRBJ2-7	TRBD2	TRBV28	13	ASSLPLAGGYEQY
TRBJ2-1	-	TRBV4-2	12	ASSQGTAGNEQF
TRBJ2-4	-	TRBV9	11	ASTDLAKNIQY
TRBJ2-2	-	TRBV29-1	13	SVTDSGPNTGELF
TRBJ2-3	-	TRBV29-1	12	SSTRDRSTDTQY
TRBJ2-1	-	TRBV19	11	ASSPDGGNEQF
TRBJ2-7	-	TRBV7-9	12	ASSLGQSSYEQY
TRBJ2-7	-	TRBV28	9	ASRSSYEQY
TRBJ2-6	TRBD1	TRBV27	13	ASRTGYSGANVLT
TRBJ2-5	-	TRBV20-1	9	SASLRETQY
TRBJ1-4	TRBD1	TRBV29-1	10	SGRQGNEKLF
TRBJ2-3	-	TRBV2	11	ASRGHGTDTQY
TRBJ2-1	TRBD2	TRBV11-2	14	ASSTRGLAVNNEQF
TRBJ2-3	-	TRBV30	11	ACDRSFADTQY
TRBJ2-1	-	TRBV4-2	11	ASSQVQPNEQF
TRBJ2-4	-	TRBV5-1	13	ASTPTGGAKNIQY
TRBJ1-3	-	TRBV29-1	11	SVVQGLGNTIY
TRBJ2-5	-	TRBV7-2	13	ASSFQTTYQETQY
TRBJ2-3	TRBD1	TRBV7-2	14	ASSLLGTASADTQY
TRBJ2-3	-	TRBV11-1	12	ASSLQGGTDTQY
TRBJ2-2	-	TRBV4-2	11	ASSPRVTGELF
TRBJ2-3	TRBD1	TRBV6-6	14	ASSYAQGAGGDTQY
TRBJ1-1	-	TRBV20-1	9	SAIPGVEAF
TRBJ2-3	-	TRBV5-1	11	ASSLDQADTQY
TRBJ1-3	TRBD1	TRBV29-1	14	SVGTGAAASGNTIY
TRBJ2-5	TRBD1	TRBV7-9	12	ASSPIRGQETQY
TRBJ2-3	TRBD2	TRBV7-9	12	ASSGLAITDTQY
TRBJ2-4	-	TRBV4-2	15	ASSQDVIARAENIQY